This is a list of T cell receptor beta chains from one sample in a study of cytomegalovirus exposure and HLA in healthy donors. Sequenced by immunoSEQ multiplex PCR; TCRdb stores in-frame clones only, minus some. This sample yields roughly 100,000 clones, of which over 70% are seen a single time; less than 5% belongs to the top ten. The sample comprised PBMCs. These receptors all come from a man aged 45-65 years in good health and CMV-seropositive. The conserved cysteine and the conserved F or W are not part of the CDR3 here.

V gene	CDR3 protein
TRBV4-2	ASSQVGGGAEQY
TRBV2	ASSEARAGGAAVETQY
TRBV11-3	ASSLGWGHEQF
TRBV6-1	ASSEQGETEAF
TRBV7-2	ASSSDRGSYEQY
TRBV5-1	ASSSGQVNNEQF
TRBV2	ASSEEAQDLNTEAF
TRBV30	AWSVEGVGTEAF
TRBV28	ASSYLGQGYEQY
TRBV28	ASSSTGGAYYEQY
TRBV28	ASSRSLDLRGQPQH
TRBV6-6	ASSFGGLNQPQH
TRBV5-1	ASSSGQGINYGYT
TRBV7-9	ASSSRDTEKLF
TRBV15	ATSKAQGFSFYEQY
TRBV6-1	ASSPNSNQPQH
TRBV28	ASRPPTGISSEQY
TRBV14	ASSRQESSGNTIY
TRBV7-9	ASSLLADSYEQY
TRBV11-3	ASSLATGSETQY
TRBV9	ASSAGSSLSTDTQY
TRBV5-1	ASSLLGGGPNEQF
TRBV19	ASSPTTSNNEQF
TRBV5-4	ASSWRTGSYNEQF
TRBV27	ASSLKRTGAEAF
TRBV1	TSSQERSGRVAEQY
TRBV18	ASSPGTSLPDTQY
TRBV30	AWSQANEQF
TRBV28	ASSLGGQDYGYT
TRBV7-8	ASSGRGSGNTIY
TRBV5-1	ASSPRLAGGSAGELF
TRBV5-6	ASRLAGEPQY
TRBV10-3	ATLMGTGKYEQY
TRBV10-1	ASSEASGGQETQY
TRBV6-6	ASSSRLVVVTGELF
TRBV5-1	ASSLNEANTGELF
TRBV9	ASSSLAVVDTQY
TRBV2	ASKAGTGSYNEQF
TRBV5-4	ASNSGLTGELF
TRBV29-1	SIRAGGGNSPLH
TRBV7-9	ASSTGDSNQPQH
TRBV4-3	ASSQRLAASYNEQF
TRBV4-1	ASSQDQVTQY
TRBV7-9	ASSPQAGSLTGELF
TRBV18	ASSPPVGTGSYNEQF
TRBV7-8	ASSLLSGGNSGANVLT